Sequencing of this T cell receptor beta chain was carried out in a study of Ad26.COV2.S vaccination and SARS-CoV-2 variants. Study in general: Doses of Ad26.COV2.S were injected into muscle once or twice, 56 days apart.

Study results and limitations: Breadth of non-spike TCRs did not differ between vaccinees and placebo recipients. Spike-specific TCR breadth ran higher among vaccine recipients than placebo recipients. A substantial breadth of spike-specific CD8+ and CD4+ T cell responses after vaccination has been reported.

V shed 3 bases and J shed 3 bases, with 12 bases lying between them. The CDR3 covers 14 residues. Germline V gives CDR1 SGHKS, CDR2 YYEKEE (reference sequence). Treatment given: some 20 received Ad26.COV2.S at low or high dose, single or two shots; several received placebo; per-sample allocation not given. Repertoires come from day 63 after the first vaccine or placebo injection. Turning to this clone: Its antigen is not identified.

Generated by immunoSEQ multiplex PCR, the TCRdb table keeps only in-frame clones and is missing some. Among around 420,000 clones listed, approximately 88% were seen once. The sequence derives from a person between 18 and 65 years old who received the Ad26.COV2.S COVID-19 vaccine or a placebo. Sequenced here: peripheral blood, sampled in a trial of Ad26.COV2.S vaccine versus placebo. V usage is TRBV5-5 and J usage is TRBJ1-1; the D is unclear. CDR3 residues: CASSSEIRDTEAFF. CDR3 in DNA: TGTGCCAGCAGCTCGGAAATCCGGGACACTGAAGCTTTCTTT.